The 4 T cell receptor beta chains below come from one sample, sequenced in a study of blood T cells in healthy people across ages. Together with a sample-barcoded 5' primer, a J-beta primer mix was included in a second PCR lasting roughly 6 to 12 cycles. TCRdb itself ran the 5' RACE reads through MiXCR, one entry per CDR3 protein. The sample shows 1.4 million or so distinct CDR3 sequences, approximately 43% of them seen only once. Input material: blood. These receptors were obtained from a woman under 30 in good health.

This clonotype was seen only a few times. The J gene is TRBJ1-2, the V gene TRBV7-9; D unresolved. The CDR3 runs 10 residues. Trimming left V 5 bases short and J 12 bases short, with 10 bases between. CDR1 is SEHNR and CDR2 is FQNEAQ in the germline V gene (reference sequence). The DNA for the CDR3 is TGTGCCAGCAGCGAGGTAGTAGACACCTTC. It yields the protein CASSEVVDTF.

This clonotype was counted only a few times. The V and J genes are TRBV29-1 and TRBJ1-2; 12 nucleotides match TRBD1. The CDR3 sequence is 14 residues long. CDR1 SQVTM and CDR2 ANQGSEA come from the germline V gene. V shed 2 bases and J 6 bases; nucleotides not matched to a gene: 4. CDR3 amino acids: CSVERDRGLDGYTF. CDR3 bases: TGCAGCGTTGAAAGGGACAGGGGGCTGGATGGCTACACCTTC.

This clonotype showed up just a few times. The V call is TRBV4-2, the J call TRBJ2-1; 8 positions match TRBD2. CDR3 size: 17 residues. Germline V gene sequence: CDR1 LGHNA, CDR2 YNFKEQ. Trimming cost V 4 bases and J 5 bases; bases outside gene matches: 13. The CDR3 DNA follows: TGTGCCAGCAGCCGCCCGTTCGAAACTAGCGGACACAATGAGCAGTTCTTC. This gives the protein CASSRPFETSGHNEQFF.

This clonotype has just a few counts. The rearrangement uses TRBV27 and TRBJ2-7; D is unclear. The CDR3 is 14 residues long. V lost 2 bases and J 5 bases, leaving 13 bases between the germline ends. CDR1 MNHEY and CDR2 SMNVEV come from the germline V gene (reference sequence). The CDR3, as DNA: TGTGCCAGCAGTTTACTCGTGACCCCCCACGAGCAGTACTTC. This encodes CASSLLVTPHEQYF.